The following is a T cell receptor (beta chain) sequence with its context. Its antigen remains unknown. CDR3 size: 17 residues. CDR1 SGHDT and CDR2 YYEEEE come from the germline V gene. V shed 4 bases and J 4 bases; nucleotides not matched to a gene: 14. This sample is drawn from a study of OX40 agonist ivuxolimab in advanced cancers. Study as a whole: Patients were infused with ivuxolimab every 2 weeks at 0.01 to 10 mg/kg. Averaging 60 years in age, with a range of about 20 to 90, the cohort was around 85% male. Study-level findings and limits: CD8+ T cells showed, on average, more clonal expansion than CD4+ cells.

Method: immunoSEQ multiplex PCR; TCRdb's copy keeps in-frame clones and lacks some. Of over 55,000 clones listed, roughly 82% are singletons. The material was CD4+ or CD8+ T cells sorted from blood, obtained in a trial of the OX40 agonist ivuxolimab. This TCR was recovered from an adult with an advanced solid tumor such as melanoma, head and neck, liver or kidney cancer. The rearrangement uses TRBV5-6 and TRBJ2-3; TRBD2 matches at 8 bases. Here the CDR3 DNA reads TGTGCCAGCAGCGGATCATTAGCGGGACAAACCCCAGATACGCAGTATTTT. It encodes CASSGSLAGQTPDTQYF. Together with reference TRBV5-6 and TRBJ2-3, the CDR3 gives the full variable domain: DAGVTQSPTHLIKTRGQQVTLRCSPKSGHDTVSWYQQALGQGPQFIFQYYEEEERQRGNFPDRFSGHQFPNYSSELNVNALLLGDSALYLCASSGSLAGQTPDTQYFGPGTRLTVL.